Sequencing of this T cell receptor (beta chain) was carried out in a study of blood T cell repertoires in COVID-19. As for the study in general: Acute-phase and convalescent COVID-19 samples originated in the United States, Italy and Spain. T cells, B-cell-depleted T cells, or PBMCs provided the cDNA or gDNA that served as material.

As handled by the study authors: By means of reference gene primer amplification, nucleated cell counts were estimated. Sequencing was performed with immunoSEQ multiplex PCR; in TCRdb, only in-frame clones are kept and a portion is missing. V, J and clone size were drawn from that table, and D and trimming were deduced from the DNA. The sample consists of under 400,000 clones, about 91% of them appearing once. This CDR3 is 14 amino acids long. V lost 3 bases and J lost 3, with 14 bases in between. The V gene's germline CDR1 is DFQATT and CDR2 SNEGSKA (reference sequence). The clonotype originates from a woman aged 25 to 39 with COVID-19, enrolled during active disease. The chain links TRBV20-1 to TRBJ1-2; D possibly corresponds to TRBD1 (6 bases). The sequencing sample was made of peripheral blood. The CDR3 DNA reads TGCAGTGCTAGTGGGGGCAGGGCGGACTATGGCTACACCTTC. Translated, it gives CSASGGRADYGYTF.